These 20 T cell receptor beta chains originate from one sample sequenced in a study of low-dose radiotherapy and immunotherapy resistance in tumors. Gene-specific TRAV and TRBV primers were used for first-strand cDNA, covering alpha and beta chains. Amplification, which lasted around 22 PCR cycles, used a constant-region primer and V-primer adapter to amplify TCRs. TCRdb reprocessed the reads via MiXCR and lists one record per CDR3 protein. The table lists 6,500 to 8,500 distinct CDR3 sequences, roughly 50% of them singletons. All receptors derive from a human donor with advanced metastatic prostate, ovarian, gallbladder or colorectal cancer (not recorded which). This table probably holds off-target reads from a library built for another chain.

The rearrangement links TRBV2 to TRBJ2-7, with no clear D. The CDR3 has 11 residues. Between the trimmed V and J ends, which lost 7 bases and 6 bases, there was a span of 10 bases. Germline V gene sequence: CDR1 SNHLY, CDR2 FYNNEI. CDR3 nucleotide sequence: TGTGCCAGCAATCCGGGTTCCGAGCAGTACTTC. Translation gives CASNPGSEQYF.

The chain joins TRBV25-1 to TRBJ1-1; a weak D match, TRBD1 (6 bases). The germline V gene has CDR1 MGHDK and CDR2 SYGVNS. Trimming left V 6 bases short and J 4 bases short, with 15 bases between. The CDR3 runs 14 residues. The CDR3 loop is CASRLGGGGTEAFF. The CDR3 DNA reads TGTGCCAGCAGGCTAGGGGGGGGTGGCACTGAAGCTTTCTTT.

The genes are TRBV3-1 and TRBJ2-1; 11 bases agree with TRBD2. Trimming removed 4 bases from V and 11 bases from J; junction bases left unmatched: 4. Germline CDR1 reads LGHDT; CDR2 reads YNNKEL (reference sequence). The CDR3 extends over 13 amino acids. The CDR3 DNA reads TGTGCCAGCAGCCTTGGGACTAGCGGAAAGCAGTTCTTC. Amino acid sequence: CASSLGTSGKQFF.

The chain carries TRBV5-1 and TRBJ2-1; the D gene is possibly TRBD1 (5 bases). The CDR3 runs 12 residues. Deletions cut 7 bases from V and 9 bases from J, with 14 bases between. Looked up from germline, CDR1 is SGHRS and CDR2 is YFSETQ. The CDR3 spells CASGSGASEQFF. In DNA, the CDR3 is TGCGCCAGCGGGTCTGGGGCCAGTGAGCAGTTCTTC.

The DNA for the CDR3 is TGTGCCAGCAGCGAAGGATTAGGGGAGACCCAGTACTTC. Translating it yields CASSEGLGETQYF. The chain couples TRBV14 to TRBJ2-5, with unresolved D. V gave up 5 bases and J gave up 5 bases, with 12 bases separating them. CDR3 size: 13 residues. Germline V CDR1 and CDR2: SGHDN, FVKESK.

The rearrangement uses TRBV28 and TRBJ2-7; TRBD1 aligns across 7 bases. Germline CDR1 and CDR2: MDHEN and SYDVKM. CDR3 size: 14 residues. V trimming: 4 bases; J trimming: 3 bases; junction bases outside the gene matches: 6. The CDR3 region has the DNA TGTGCCAGCAGTTCGGGACAGTCCCTCTACGAGCAGTACTTC. It specifies CASSSGQSLYEQYF.

This clonotype has just a few counts. The rearrangement links TRBV4-3 to TRBJ2-1; D is uncertain. The CDR3 is 17 residues long. The germline gives CDR1 LGHNA, CDR2 YSLEER. Trimming pared 1 base from V and 3 bases from J, leaving 16 bases between. The DNA for the CDR3 is TGCGCCAGCAGCCAAGGTTTGATCCTCATTAGCTACAATGAGCAGTTCTTC. It is translated as CASSQGLILISYNEQFF.

This clonotype was detected only once. V gene TRBV28 combines with J gene TRBJ2-1, with 11 bases fitting TRBD2. CDR1 MDHEN and CDR2 SYDVKM come from the germline V gene. V lost 5 bases to trimming and J lost 10 bases; unmatched junction nucleotides: 10. The CDR3 has 15 amino acids. This chain's CDR3 is CASSLGGLAEREQFF. CDR3 DNA sequence: TGTGCCAGCAGTCTCGGGGGACTAGCGGAGAGGGAGCAGTTCTTC.

The chain has TRBV28 and TRBJ2-7; D is uncertain. This CDR3 has 11 residues. V dropped 10 bases and J dropped 4 bases, with 11 bases sitting between them. CDR1 MDHEN and CDR2 SYDVKM come from the germline V gene. The CDR3 spells CAIQKQYEQYF. The CDR3 nucleotides read TGTGCCATCCAAAAGCAATACGAGCAGTACTTC.

This sequence joins TRBV5-1 and TRBJ2-1; the D gene is possibly TRBD2 (6 bases). Germline CDR1 is SGHRS and CDR2 is YFSETQ. The CDR3 runs 14 residues. Between the trimmed V and J ends, which lost 4 bases and 2 bases, there was a span of 10 bases. The CDR3 nucleotides are TGCGCCAGCAGCGATAGGACTACCTACAATGAGCAGTTCTTC. Translated, it gives CASSDRTTYNEQFF.

The rearrangement links TRBV11-1 to TRBJ2-2; 7 positions match TRBD1. In germline, CDR1 is SGHAT, CDR2 FQDESV (reference sequence). V trimming: 5 bases; J trimming: 0 bases; junction bases outside the gene matches: 6. The CDR3 has 16 amino acids. The CDR3 nucleotides are TGTGCCAGCAGCCCTTGGACAGGTGCGAACACCGGGGAGCTGTTTTTT. Translated, it gives CASSPWTGANTGELFF.

DNA of the CDR3: TGTGCGCTAACTGACCCGGGGACCGGGGAGCTGTTTTTT. It encodes CALTDPGTGELFF. The chain employs TRBV28 and TRBJ2-2; a weak D match, TRBD2 (5 bases). Germline V lookup: CDR1 MDHEN, CDR2 SYDVKM. CDR3 length equals 13 residues.

The V call is TRBV12-3 or TRBV12-4, the J call TRBJ1-5; D is ambiguous. The CDR3 runs 13 residues. The ends were cut back, 2 bases at V and 2 bases at J, with 4 bases in the middle. The CDR3 loop reads CASSLQGNQPQHF. In DNA form, the CDR3 reads TGTGCCAGCAGTTTACAGGGCAATCAGCCCCAGCATTTT.

This clonotype occurred a few times. The CDR3 protein is CASSYQAGSGSEAFF. As DNA, the CDR3 is TGTGCCAGCAGTTATCAGGCAGGGTCGGGATCTGAAGCTTTCTTT. The chain joins TRBV6-1 to TRBJ1-1; tentatively, D is TRBD1 (5 bases). From germline, CDR1 is MNHNS and CDR2 SASEGT. Between the trimmed V and J ends, which lost 5 bases and 6 bases, there was a span of 19 bases. CDR3 length: 15 residues.

In this sample, this clonotype turned up a few times. The chain recombines TRBV28 with TRBJ2-7, with D perhaps TRBD1 (5 bases). Germline V gene data show CDR1 as MDHEN and CDR2 as SYDVKM. The CDR3 consists of 15 residues. V was trimmed by 2 bases and J by 5 bases, leaving 16 bases between them. The CDR3 protein is CASSLGGAAGNEQYF. The CDR3 DNA is TGTGCCAGCAGTTTAGGTGGGGCGGCCGGCAACGAGCAGTACTTC. Supplemented by reference TRBV28 and TRBJ2-7, the full variable domain reads DVKVTQSSRYLVKRTGEKVFLECVQDMDHENMFWYRQDPGLGLRLIYFSYDVKMKEKGDIPEGYSVSREKKERFSLILESASTNQTSMYLCASSLGGAAGNEQYFGPGTRLTVT.

This clonotype was detected once. The CDR3 carries no conserved terminal phenylalanine or tryptophan, so it likely arises from a read error. The rearrangement uses TRBV28 and TRBJ2-3, with D possibly TRBD1 on 5 matching bases. The CDR3 runs 13 residues. The V end lost 2 bases, the J end lost 5 bases, and 8 bases lay between the germline ends. Germline V lookup: CDR1 MDHEN, CDR2 SYDVKM. Here the CDR3 reads CASSLGAGDTQYI. The CDR3 nucleotides read TGTGCCAGCAGTTTAGGGGCCGGAGATACGCAGTATATT.

This clonotype was seen a few times. The CDR3 spells CASSVAGGPDTNTEAFF. CDR3 coding DNA: TGTGCCAGCAGCGTAGCCGGGGGGCCCGATACGAACACTGAAGCTTTCTTT. The chain links TRBV9 to TRBJ1-1; D is perhaps TRBD1 (6 bases). Trimming left V 0 bases short and J 1 base short, with 16 bases between. CDR3 length: 17 amino acids. Germline CDR1 and CDR2: SGDLS and YYNGEE.

The count of this clonotype is one. V is TRBV10-3 and J is TRBJ2-5, with D possibly TRBD2 on 5 matching bases. Trimming removed 11 bases at V and 5 bases at J, with 12 bases between. Germline assignment: CDR1 ENHRY and CDR2 SYGVKD. The CDR3 is 11 amino acids. Here the CDR3 reads CAGGGSETQYF. The CDR3 bases are TGTGCCGGAGGAGGTTCGGAGACCCAGTACTTC.

CDR3 sequence reads: CASSSGAWVQTSGTREQYF. Written as DNA, the CDR3 is TGTGCCAGCAGCTCGGGGGCATGGGTCCAGACTAGCGGGACAAGGGAGCAGTACTTC. V usage is TRBV26 and J usage is TRBJ2-7; the D call TRBD2 from the table was never checked on the DNA. TRBV26 is an annotated pseudogene. The CDR3 has 19 residues.

The chain links TRBV29-1 to TRBJ2-1, with D tentatively TRBD1 (7 bases). This CDR3 comprises 16 residues. The V gene lost 4 bases and the J gene lost 5 bases, with 21 bases spanning the gap. Germline CDR1 is SQVTM and CDR2 is ANQGSEA. The CDR3 reads CSVGPTYRRGDNEQFF. The CDR3 coding sequence is TGCAGCGTTGGCCCGACGTACCGCAGGGGGGACAATGAGCAGTTCTTC.